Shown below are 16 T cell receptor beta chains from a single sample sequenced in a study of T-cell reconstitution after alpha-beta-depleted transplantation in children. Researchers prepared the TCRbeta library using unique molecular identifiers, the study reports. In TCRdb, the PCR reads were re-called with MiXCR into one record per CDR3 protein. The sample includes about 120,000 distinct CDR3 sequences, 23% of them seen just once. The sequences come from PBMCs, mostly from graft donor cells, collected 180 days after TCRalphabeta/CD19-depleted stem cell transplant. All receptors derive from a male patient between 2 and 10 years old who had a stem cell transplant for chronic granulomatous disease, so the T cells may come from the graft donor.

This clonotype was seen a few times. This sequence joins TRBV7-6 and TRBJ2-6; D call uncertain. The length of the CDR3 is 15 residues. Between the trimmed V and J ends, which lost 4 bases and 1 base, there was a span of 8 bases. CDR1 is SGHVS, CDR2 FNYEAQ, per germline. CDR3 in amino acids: CASSSKESGANVLTF. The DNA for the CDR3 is TGTGCCAGCAGCTCTAAAGAATCTGGGGCCAACGTCCTGACTTTC.

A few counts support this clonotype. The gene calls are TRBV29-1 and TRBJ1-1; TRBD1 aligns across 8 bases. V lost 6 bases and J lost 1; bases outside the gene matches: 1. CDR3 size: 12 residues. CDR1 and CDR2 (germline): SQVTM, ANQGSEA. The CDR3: CSVGTGNTEAFF. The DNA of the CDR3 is TGCAGCGTCGGGACAGGGAACACTGAAGCTTTCTTT.

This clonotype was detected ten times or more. CDR3 sequence: CASSLDLAGGYEQYF. As DNA, the CDR3 is TGTGCCAGCAGCTTAGATTTAGCGGGAGGCTACGAGCAGTACTTC. This chain uses TRBV11-2 with TRBJ2-7; 10 bases align to TRBD2. Germline V lookup: CDR1 SGHAT, CDR2 FQNNGV. With 0 bases clipped from V and 3 bases from J, the junction kept 2 bases outside the gene matches. This CDR3 is built from 15 residues.

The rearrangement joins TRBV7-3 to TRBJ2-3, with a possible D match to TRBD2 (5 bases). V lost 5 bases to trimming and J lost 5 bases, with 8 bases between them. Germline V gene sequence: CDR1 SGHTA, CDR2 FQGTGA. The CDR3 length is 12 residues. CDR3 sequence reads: CASSPTRDTQYF. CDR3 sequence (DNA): TGTGCCAGCAGCCCAACTAGAGATACGCAGTATTTT.

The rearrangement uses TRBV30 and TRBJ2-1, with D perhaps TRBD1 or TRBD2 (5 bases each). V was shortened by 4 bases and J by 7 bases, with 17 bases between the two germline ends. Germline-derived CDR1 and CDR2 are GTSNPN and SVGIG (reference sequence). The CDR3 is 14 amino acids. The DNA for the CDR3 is TGTGCCTGGACGGACCGGGGCTATAGGAATGAGCAGTTCTTC. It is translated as CAWTDRGYRNEQFF. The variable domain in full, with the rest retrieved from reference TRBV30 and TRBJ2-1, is SQTIHQWPATLVQPVGSPLSLECTVEGTSNPNLYWYRQAAGRGLQLLFYSVGIGQISSEVPQNLSASRPQDRQFILSSKKLLLSDSGFYLCAWTDRGYRNEQFFGPGTRLTVL.

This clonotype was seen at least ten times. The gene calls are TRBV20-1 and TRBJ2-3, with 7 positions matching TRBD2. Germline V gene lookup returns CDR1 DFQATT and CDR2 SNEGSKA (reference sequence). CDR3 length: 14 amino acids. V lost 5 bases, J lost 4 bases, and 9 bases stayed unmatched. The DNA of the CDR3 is TGCAGTGCTGCCGGGACTATAAGACCAGATACGCAGTATTTT. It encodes CSAAGTIRPDTQYF.

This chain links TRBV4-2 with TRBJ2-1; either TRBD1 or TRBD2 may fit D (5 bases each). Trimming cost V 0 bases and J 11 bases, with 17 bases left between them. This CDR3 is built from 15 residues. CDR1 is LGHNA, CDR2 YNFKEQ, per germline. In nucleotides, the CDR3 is TGTGCCAGCAGCCAAGATCGGGGCTATCCTAATAAGCAGTTCTTC. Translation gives CASSQDRGYPNKQFF.

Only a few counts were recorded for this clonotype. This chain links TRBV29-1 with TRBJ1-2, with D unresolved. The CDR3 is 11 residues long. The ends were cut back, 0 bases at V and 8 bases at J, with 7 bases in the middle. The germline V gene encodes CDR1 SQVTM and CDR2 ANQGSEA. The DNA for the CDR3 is TGCAGCGTTGAAGATAATGGAGGCTACACCTTC. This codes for CSVEDNGGYTF.

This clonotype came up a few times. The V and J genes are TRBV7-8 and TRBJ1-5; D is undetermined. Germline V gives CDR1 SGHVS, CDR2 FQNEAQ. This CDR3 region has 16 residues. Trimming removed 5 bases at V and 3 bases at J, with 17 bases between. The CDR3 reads CASSGLDGDVNQPQHF. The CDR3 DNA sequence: TGTGCCAGCAGCGGCTTAGACGGAGATGTCAATCAGCCCCAGCATTTT.

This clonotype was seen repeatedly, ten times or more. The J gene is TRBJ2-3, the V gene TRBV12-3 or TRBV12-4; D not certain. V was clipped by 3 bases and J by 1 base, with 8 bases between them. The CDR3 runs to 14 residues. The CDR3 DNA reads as TGTGCCAGCAGTTTTTTGCAGGGCACAGATACGCAGTATTTT. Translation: CASSFLQGTDTQYF.

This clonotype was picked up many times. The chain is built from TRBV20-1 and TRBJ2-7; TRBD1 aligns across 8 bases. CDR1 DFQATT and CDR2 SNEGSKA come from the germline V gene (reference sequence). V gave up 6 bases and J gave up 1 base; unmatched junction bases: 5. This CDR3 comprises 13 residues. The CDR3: CSAPGTGSYEQYF. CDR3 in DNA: TGCAGTGCCCCCGGGACAGGATCCTACGAGCAGTACTTC.

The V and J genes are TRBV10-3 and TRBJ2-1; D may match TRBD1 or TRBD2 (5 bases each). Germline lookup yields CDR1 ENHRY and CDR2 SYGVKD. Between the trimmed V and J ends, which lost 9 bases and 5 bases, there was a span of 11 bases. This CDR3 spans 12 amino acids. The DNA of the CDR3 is TGTGCCATGGGACGGGGCAACAATGAGCAGTTCTTC. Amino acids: CAMGRGNNEQFF.

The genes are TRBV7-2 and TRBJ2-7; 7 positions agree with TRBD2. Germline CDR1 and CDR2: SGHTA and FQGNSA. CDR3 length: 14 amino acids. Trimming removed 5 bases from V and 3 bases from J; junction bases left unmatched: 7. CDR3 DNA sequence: TGTGCCAGCAGCAAAGGGACTATCTACTACGAGCAGTACTTC. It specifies CASSKGTIYYEQYF.

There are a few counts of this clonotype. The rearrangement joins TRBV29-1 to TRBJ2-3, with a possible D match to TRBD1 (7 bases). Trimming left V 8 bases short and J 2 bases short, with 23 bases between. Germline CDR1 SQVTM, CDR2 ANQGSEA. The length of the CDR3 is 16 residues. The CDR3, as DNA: TGCAGCACCGGAGGAGGGGGCAGATCTCACACAGATACGCAGTATTTT. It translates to CSTGGGGRSHTDTQYF.

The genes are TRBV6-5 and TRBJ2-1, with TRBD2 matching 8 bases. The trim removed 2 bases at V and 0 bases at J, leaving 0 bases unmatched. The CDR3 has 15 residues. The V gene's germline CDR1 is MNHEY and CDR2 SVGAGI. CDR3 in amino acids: CASSYAGGSYNEQFF. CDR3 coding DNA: TGTGCCAGCAGTTACGCGGGGGGCTCCTACAATGAGCAGTTCTTC.

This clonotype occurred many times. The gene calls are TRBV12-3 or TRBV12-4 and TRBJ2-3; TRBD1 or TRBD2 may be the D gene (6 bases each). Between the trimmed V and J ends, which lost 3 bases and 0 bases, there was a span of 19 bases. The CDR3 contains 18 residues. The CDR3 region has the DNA TGTGCCAGCAGTTTGAGGGGGGCTATTCATACTAGCACAGATACGCAGTATTTT. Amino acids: CASSLRGAIHTSTDTQYF.